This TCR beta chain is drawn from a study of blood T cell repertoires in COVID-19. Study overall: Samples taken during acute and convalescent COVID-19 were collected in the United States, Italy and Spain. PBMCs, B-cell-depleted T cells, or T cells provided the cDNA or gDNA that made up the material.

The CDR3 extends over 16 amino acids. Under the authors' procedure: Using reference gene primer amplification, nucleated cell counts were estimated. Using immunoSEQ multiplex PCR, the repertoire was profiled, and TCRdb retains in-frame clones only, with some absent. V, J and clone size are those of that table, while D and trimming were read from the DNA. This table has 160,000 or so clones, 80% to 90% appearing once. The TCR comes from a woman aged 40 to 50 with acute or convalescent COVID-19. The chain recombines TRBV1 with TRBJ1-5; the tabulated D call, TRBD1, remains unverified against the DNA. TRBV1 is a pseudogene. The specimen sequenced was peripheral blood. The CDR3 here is CTSSQKWGQVNQPQHF. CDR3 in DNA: TGCACCAGCAGCCAGAAATGGGGGCAGGTCAATCAGCCCCAGCATTTT.